The following is a T cell receptor (beta chain) sequence with its context. Its antigen is unidentified. This entry belongs to a study of T cell repertoires and HLA-DP antigens. CDR1 and CDR2 from the germline V gene are SEHNR and FQNEAQ (reference sequence). Trimming took 1 base from V and 6 from J; bases not matched to a gene: 5. The CDR3 length is 14 residues. This table comes from immunoSEQ multiplex PCR, and its TCRdb copy is limited to in-frame clones, with some not included. The sample carries about 73,000 clones, around 80% recorded once. This receptor was identified in a man aged 60 to 69 in good health and CMV-seronegative. Sequencing input: CD4+ T cells from PBMCs. This rearrangement joins TRBV7-9 to TRBJ1-2, with 7 bases identical to TRBD1. The CDR3 sequence is CASSLGTGPHGYTF. CDR3 in DNA: TGTGCCAGCAGCTTAGGGACAGGACCCCATGGCTACACCTTC.